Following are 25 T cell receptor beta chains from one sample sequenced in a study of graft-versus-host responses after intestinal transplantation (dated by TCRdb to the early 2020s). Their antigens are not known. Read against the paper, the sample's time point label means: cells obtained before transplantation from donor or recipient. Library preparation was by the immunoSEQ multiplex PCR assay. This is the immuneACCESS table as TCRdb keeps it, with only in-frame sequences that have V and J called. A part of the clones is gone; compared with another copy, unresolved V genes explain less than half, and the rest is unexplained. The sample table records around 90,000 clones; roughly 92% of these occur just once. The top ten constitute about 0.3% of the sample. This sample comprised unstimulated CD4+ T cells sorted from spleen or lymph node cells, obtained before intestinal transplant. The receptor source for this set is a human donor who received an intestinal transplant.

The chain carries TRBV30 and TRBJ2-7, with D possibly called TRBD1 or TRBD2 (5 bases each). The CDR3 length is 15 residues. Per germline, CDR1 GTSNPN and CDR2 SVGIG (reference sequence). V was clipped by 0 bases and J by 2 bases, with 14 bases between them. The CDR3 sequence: CAWSVLAGSPYEQYF. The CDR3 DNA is TGTGCCTGGAGTGTACTGGCAGGGAGTCCCTACGAGCAGTACTTC.

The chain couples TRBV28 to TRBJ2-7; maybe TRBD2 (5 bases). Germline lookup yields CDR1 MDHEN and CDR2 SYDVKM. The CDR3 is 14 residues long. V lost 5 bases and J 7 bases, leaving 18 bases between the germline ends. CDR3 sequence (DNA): TGTGCCAGCAGTCTCCTAGTCCCGGAGGAGGAGCAGTACTTC. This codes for CASSLLVPEEEQYF.

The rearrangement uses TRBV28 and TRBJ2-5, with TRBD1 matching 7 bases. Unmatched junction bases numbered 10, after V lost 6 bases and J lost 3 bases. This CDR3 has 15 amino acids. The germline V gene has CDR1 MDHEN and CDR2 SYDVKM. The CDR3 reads CASRGSLGTEETQYF. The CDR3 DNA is TGTGCCAGCAGAGGATCTCTGGGGACAGAAGAGACCCAGTACTTC.

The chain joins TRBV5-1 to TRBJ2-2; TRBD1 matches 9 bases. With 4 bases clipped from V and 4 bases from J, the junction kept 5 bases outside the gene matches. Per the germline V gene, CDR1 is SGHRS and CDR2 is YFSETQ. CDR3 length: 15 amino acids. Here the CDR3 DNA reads TGCGCCAGCAGCGTACAGGGGGCGGGCACCGGGGAGCTGTTTTTT. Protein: CASSVQGAGTGELFF.

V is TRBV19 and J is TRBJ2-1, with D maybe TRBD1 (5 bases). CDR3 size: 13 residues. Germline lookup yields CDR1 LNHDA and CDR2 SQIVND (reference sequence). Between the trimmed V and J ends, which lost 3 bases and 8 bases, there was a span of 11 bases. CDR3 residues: CASSISGYDEQFF. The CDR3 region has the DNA TGTGCCAGTAGTATCTCAGGGTACGATGAGCAGTTCTTC.

The CDR3 DNA follows: TGTGCCAGCAGCTTAGAAGTCAAGGACACAGATACGCAGTATTTT. Amino acids: CASSLEVKDTDTQYF. The genes are TRBV5-6 and TRBJ2-3; no clear D. V was pared by 2 bases and J by 2 bases, with 12 bases between. CDR1 is SGHDT, CDR2 YYEEEE, per germline. The CDR3 totals 15 residues.

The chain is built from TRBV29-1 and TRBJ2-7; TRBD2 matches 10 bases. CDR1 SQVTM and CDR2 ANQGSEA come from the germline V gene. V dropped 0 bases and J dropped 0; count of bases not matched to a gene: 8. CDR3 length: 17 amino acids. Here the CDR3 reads CSVEEGSSSGSSYEQYF. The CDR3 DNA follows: TGCAGCGTTGAAGAGGGTTCTTCTAGCGGGAGCTCCTACGAGCAGTACTTC.

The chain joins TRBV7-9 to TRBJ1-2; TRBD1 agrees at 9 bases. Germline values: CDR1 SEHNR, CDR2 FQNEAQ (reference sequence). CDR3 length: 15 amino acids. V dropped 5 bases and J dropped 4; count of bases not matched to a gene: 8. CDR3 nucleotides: TGTGCCAGCAGCCCCGGACAGGGGTCCTTCTATGGCTACACCTTC. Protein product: CASSPGQGSFYGYTF.

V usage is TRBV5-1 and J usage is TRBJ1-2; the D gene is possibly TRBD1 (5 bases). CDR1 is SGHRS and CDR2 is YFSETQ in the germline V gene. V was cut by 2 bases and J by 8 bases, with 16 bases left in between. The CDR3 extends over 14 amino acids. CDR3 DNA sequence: TGCGCCAGCAGCTTAGGGCAGGGAACAGGAGGCTACACCTTC. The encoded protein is CASSLGQGTGGYTF.

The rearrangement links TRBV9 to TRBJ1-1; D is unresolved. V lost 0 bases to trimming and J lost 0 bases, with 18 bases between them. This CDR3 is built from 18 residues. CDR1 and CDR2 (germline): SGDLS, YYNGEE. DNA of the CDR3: TGTGCCAGCAGCGTAGGAGGCGCCGTGGGCGCAATGAACACTGAAGCTTTCTTT. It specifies CASSVGGAVGAMNTEAFF.

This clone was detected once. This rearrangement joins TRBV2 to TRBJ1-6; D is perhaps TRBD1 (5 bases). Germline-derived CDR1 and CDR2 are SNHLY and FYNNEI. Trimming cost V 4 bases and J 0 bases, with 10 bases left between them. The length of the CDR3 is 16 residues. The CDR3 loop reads CASSGQLSSYNSPLHF. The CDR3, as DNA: TGTGCCAGCAGTGGACAGTTGAGCTCCTATAATTCACCCCTCCACTTT.

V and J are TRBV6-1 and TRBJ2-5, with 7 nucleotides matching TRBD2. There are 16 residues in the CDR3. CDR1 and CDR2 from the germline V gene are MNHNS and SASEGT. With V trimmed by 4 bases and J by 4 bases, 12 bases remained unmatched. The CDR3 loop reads CASSAWSGWGGETQYF. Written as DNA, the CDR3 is TGTGCCAGCAGTGCTTGGAGCGGATGGGGGGGAGAGACCCAGTACTTC.

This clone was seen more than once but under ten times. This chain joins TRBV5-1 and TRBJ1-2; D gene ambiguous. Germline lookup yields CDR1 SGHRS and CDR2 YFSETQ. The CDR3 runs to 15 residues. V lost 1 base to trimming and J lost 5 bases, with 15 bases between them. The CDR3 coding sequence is TGCGCCAGCAGCTTGTCGCAAGGACCTACGTATGGCTACACCTTC. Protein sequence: CASSLSQGPTYGYTF. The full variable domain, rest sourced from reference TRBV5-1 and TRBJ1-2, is KAGVTQTPRYLIKTRGQQVTLSCSPISGHRSVSWYQQTPGQGLQFLFEYFSETQRNKGNFPGRFSGRQFSNSRSEMNVSTLELGDSALYLCASSLSQGPTYGYTFGSGTRLTVV.

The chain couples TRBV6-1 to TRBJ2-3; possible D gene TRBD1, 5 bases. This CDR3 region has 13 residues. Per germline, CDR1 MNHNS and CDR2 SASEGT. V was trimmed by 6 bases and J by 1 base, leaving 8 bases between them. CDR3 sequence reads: CASSLRGTDTQYF. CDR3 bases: TGTGCCAGCAGCCTCAGGGGCACAGATACGCAGTATTTT.

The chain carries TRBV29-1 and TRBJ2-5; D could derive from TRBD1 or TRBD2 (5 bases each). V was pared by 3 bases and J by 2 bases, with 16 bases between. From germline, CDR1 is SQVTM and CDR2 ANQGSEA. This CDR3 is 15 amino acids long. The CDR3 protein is CSVDPSHGAQETQYF. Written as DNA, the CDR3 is TGCAGCGTTGACCCTTCTCACGGGGCTCAAGAGACCCAGTACTTC.

DNA of the CDR3: TGTGCCAGCAGGTCGGGCGGGGAGCTGTTTTTT. Amino acid sequence: CASRSGGELFF. The chain is built from TRBV6-1 and TRBJ2-2; no definite D call. There are 11 residues in the CDR3. Germline V gene sequence: CDR1 MNHNS, CDR2 SASEGT. Trimming left V 6 bases short and J 7 bases short, with 6 bases between.

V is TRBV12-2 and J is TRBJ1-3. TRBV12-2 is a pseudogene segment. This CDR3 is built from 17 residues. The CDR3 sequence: CASRLVAGDHQGVTIYF. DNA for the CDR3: TGTGCAAGTCGCTTAGTAGCCGGGGACCACCAGGGAGTCACCATATATTTT.

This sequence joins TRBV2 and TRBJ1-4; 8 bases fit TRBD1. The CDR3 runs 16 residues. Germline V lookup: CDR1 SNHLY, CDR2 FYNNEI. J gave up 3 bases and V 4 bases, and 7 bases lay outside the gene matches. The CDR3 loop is CASSGRGRGANEKLFF. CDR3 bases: TGTGCCAGCAGTGGCAGGGGGCGCGGGGCTAATGAAAAACTGTTTTTT.

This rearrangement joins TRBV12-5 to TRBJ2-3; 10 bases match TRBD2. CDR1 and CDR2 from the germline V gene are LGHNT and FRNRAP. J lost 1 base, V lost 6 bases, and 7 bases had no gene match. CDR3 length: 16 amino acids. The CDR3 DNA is TGTGCTAGTGGCCGAGAGCTAGCGGGAGGCACAGATACGCAGTATTTT. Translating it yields CASGRELAGGTDTQYF.

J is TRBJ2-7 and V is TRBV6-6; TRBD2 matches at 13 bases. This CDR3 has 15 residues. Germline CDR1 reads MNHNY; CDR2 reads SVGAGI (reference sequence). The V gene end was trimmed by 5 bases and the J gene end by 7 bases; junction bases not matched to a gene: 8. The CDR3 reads CASSPGLAGMGEQYF. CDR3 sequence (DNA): TGTGCCAGCAGTCCGGGACTAGCGGGAATGGGGGAGCAGTACTTC.

CDR3 bases: TGTGCCAGCAGTCCGATGTGGGGACACAATCAGCCCCAGCATTTT. Protein product: CASSPMWGHNQPQHF. The V gene is TRBV27, the J gene TRBJ1-5; a weak D match, TRBD1 (6 bases). CDR3 size: 15 residues. The germline CDR1 and CDR2 sequences are MNHEY and SMNVEV (reference sequence). Trimming stripped 5 bases from V and 3 bases from J, with 14 bases between.

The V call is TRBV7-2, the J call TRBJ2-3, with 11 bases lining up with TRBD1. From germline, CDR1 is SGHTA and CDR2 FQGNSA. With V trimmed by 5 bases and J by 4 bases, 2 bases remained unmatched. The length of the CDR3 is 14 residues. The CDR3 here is CASSRDRGADTQYF. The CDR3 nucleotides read TGTGCCAGCAGCCGGGACAGGGGGGCAGATACGCAGTATTTT.

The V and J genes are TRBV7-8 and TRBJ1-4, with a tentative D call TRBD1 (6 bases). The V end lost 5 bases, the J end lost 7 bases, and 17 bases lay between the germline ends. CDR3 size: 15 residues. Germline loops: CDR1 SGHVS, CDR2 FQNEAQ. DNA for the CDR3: TGTGCCAGCAGCCCAACAGGGTGGGAGGGTGAAAAACTGTTTTTT. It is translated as CASSPTGWEGEKLFF. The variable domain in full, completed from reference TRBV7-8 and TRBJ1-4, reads GAGVSQSPRYKVAKRGQDVALRCDPISGHVSLFWYQQALGQGPEFLTYFQNEAQLDKSGLPSDRFFAERPEGSVSTLKIQRTQQEDSAVYLCASSPTGWEGEKLFFGSGTQLSVL.

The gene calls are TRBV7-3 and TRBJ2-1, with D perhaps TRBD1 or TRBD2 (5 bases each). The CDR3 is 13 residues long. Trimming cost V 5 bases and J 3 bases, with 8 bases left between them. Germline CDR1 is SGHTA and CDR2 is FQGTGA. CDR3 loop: CASSRGLYNEQFF. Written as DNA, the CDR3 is TGTGCCAGCAGCCGGGGCCTCTACAATGAGCAGTTCTTC. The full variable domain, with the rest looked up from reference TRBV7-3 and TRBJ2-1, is GAGVSQTPSNKVTEKGKYVELRCDPISGHTALYWYRQSLGQGPEFLIYFQGTGAADDSGLPNDRFFAVRPEGSVSTLKIQRTERGDSAVYLCASSRGLYNEQFFGPGTRLTVL.

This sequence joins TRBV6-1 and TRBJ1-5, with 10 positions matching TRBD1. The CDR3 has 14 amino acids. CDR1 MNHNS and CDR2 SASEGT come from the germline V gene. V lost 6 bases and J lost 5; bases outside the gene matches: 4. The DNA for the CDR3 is TGTGCCAGCAGCCCGACAGGGGGCTATCAGCCCCAGCATTTT. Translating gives CASSPTGGYQPQHF.